The source of this TCR beta chain is a study of blood T cells in healthy people across ages. Study findings and constraints: Relative to aged donors, long-lived donors carried more naive CD4+ cells and displayed higher diversity.

The use of a sample-barcoded 5' primer and a J-beta primer mix characterized a second PCR of roughly 7 to 11 cycles. TCRdb used MiXCR to reprocess the 5' RACE reads, holding one entry per CDR3 protein. The sample records 1.4 million to 1.5 million distinct CDR3 sequences, around two fifths being singletons. In the case of this clonotype: The antigen is unknown.

The CDR3 has 13 amino acids. V lost 8 bases and J lost 8, with 18 bases in between. Germline CDR1 is MNHEY and CDR2 is SVGAGI. Total RNA was isolated from each sample in quantities of at least 6 micrograms. Material: blood. The receptor was isolated from a woman aged 18-29 years in good health. The V and J genes are TRBV6-5 and TRBJ1-2; perhaps TRBD1 as D (6 bases). CDR3 bases: TGTGCCAGCCGGGGGGCAGGCGGCGACGGCTACACCTTC. Translating it yields CASRGAGGDGYTF.